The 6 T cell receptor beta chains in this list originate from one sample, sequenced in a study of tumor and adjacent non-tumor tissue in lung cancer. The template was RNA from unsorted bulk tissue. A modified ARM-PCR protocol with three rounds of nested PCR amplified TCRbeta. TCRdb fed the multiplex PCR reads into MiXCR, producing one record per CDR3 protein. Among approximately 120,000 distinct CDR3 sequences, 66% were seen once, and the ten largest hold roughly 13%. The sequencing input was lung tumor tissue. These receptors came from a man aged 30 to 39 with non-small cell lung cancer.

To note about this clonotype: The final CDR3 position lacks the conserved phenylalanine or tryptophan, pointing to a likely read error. This CDR3 is CASSLLVPQDTQYL. Written as DNA, the CDR3 is TGTGCCAGCAGCTTATTAGTTCCCCAAGATACGCAGTATTTG. V gene TRBV11-2 combines with J gene TRBJ2-3; D remains unclear. The CDR3 consists of 14 residues. Trimming stripped 2 bases from V and 5 bases from J, with 11 bases between. Germline lookup yields CDR1 SGHAT and CDR2 FQNNGV.

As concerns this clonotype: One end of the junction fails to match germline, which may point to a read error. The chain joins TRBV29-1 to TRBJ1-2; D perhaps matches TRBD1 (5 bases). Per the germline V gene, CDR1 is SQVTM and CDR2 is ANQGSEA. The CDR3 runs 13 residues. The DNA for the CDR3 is TGCAGTGTTGGCCGGGGCAGGAGCGATGGCTACACCTTC. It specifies CSVGRGRSDGYTF.

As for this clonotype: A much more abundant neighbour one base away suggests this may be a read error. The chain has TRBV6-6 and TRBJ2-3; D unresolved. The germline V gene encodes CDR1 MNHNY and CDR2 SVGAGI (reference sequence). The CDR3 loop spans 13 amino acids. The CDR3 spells CVSRPDGTDTQYF. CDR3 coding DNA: TGTGTCAGCAGACCGGACGGCACAGATACGCAGTATTTT.

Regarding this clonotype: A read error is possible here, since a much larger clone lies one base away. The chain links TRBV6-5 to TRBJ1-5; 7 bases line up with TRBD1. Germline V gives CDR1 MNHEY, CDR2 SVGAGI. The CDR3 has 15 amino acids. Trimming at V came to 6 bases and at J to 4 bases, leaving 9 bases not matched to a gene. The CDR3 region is CASRYKRGPNQPQHF. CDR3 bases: TGTGCCAGCAGGTACAAGAGGGGGCCTAATCAGCCCCAGCATTTT.

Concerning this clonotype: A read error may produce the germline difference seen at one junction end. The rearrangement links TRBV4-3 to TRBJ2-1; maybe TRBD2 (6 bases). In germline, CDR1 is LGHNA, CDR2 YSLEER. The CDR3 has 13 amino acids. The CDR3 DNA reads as TGCGCCAGCAGCCCTCTACCGGGGGATGAGCAATTCTTC. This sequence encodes CASSPLPGDEQFF.

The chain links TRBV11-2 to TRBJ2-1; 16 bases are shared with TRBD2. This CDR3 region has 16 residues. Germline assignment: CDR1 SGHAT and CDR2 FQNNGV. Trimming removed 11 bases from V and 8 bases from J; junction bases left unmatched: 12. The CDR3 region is CAGKITGTSGRDEQFF. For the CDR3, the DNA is TGTGCCGGCAAGATCACAGGGACTAGCGGGAGGGATGAGCAGTTCTTC.